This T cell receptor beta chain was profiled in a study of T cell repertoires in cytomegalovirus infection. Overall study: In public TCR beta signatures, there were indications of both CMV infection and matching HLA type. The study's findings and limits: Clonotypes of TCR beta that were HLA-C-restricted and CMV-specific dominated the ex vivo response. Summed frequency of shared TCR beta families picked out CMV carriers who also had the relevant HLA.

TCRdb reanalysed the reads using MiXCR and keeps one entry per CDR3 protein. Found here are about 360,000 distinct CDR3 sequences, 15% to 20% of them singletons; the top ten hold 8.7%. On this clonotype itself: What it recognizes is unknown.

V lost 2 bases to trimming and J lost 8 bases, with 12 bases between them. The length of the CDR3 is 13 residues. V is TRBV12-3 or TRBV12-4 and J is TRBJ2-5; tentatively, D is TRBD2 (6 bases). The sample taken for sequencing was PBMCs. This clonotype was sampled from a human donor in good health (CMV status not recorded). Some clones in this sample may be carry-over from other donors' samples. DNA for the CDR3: TGTGCCAGCAGTTTATCCGGGGGAAACACCCAGTACTTC. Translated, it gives CASSLSGGNTQYF.